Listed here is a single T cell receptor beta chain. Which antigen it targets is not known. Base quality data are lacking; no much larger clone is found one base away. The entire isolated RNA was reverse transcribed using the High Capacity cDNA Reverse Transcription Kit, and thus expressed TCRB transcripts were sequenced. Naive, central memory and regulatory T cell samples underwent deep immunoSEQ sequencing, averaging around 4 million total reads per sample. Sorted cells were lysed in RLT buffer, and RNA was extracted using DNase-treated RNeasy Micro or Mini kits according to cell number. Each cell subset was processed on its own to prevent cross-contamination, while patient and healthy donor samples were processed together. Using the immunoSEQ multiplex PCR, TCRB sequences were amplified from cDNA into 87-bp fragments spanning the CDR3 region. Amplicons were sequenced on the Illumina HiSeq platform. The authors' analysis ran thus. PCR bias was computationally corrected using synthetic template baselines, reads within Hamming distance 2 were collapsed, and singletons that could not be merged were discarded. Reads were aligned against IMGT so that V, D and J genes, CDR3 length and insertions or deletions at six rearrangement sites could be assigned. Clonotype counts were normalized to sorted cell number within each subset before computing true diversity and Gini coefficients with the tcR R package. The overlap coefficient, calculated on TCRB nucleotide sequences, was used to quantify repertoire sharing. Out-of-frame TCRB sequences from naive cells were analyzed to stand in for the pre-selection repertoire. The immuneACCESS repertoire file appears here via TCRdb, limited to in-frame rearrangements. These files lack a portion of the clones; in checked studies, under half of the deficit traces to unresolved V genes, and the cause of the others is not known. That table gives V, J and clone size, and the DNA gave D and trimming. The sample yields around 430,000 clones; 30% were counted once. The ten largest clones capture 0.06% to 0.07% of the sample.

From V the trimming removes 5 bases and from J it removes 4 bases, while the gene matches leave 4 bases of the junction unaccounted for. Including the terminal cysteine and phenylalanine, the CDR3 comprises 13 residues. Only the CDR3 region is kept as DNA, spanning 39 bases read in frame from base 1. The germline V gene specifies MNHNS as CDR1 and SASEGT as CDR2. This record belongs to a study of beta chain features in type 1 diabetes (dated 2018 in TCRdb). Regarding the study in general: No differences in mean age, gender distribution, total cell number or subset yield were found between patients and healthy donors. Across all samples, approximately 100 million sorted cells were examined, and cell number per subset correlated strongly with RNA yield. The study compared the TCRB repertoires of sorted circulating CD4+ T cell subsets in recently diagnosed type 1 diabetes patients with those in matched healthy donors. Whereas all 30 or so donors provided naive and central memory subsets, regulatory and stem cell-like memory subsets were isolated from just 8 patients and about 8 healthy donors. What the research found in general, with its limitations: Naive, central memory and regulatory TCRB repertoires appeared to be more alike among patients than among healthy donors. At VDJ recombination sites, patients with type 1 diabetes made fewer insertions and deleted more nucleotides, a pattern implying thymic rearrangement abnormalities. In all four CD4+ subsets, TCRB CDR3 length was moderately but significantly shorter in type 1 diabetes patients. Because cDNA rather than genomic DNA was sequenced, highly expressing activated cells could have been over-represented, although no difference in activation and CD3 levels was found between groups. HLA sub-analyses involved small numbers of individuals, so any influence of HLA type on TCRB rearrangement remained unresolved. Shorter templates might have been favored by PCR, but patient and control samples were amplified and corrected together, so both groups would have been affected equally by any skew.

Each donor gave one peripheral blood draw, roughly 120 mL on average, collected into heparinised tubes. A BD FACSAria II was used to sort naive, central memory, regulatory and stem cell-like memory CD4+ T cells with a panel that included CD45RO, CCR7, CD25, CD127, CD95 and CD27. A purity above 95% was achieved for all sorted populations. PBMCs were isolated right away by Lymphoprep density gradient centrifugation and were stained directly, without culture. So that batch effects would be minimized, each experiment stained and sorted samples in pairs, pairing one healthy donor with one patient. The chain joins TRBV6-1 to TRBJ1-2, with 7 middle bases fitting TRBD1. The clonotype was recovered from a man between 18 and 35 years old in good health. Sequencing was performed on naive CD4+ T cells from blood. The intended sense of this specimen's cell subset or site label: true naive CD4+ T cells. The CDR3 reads CASSPQGSYGYTF. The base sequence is TGTGCCAGCAGTCCACAGGGGAGCTATGGCTACACCTTC.